Following are 20 T cell receptor beta chains from one sample sequenced in a study of blood T cell repertoires in COVID-19. The assay was immunoSEQ multiplex PCR, and TCRdb's table has in-frame clones only and misses some. The table records about 350,000 clones, less than 90% of them present only once. Sequenced input: PBMCs or T cells enriched from blood (not recorded which). These receptor sequences come from a woman aged 25 to 39 who had recovered from COVID-19.

V gene TRBV13 combines with J gene TRBJ2-7, with 11 bases matching TRBD1. V shed 5 bases and J 7 bases; nucleotides not matched to a gene: 4. The CDR3 runs 13 residues. Germline V CDR1 and CDR2: PRHDT, FYEKMQ (reference sequence). The CDR3 DNA reads TGTGCCAGCAGCCTCCGGGACAGGGGGGAGCAGTACTTC. Translated: CASSLRDRGEQYF. The complete variable domain, with remaining parts taken from reference TRBV13 and TRBJ2-7, reads AAGVIQSPRHLIKEKRETATLKCYPIPRHDTVYWYQQGPGQDPQFLISFYEKMQSDKGSIPDRFSAQQFSDYHSELNMSSLELGDSALYFCASSLRDRGEQYFGPGTRLTVT.

The chain has TRBV5-5 and TRBJ2-1, with 7 bases identical to TRBD1. The CDR3 extends over 13 amino acids. The germline V gene encodes CDR1 SGHKS and CDR2 YYEKEE (reference sequence). V shed 2 bases, J shed 9 bases, and the junction held 5 bases outside the gene matches. The CDR3, as DNA: TGTGCCAGCAGCTTCCGACAGGGCAGTGAGCAGTTCTTC. Translation: CASSFRQGSEQFF.

Here the CDR3 reads CASSLTGGRAGELFF. In DNA form, the CDR3 reads TGTGCCAGCAGTTTAACAGGGGGCAGGGCCGGGGAGCTGTTTTTT. V and J are TRBV28 and TRBJ2-2, with 9 nucleotides matching TRBD1. Trimming cost V 2 bases and J 6 bases; bases outside gene matches: 4. This CDR3 spans 15 amino acids. Germline CDR1 MDHEN, CDR2 SYDVKM.

This clone has a single count. V is TRBV27 and J is TRBJ1-1, with 8 bases aligning to TRBD1. This CDR3 region has 15 residues. Germline V gene lookup returns CDR1 MNHEY and CDR2 SMNVEV (reference sequence). The V segment lost 3 bases and the J segment 5 bases; nucleotides outside the gene matches: 8. For the CDR3, the DNA is TGTGCCAGCAGTTTTTACAAACAGGGGGAGACTGAAGCTTTCTTT. Protein sequence: CASSFYKQGETEAFF.

The chain uses TRBV7-3 and TRBJ2-1; the match to TRBD2 covers 11 bases. V dropped 0 bases and J dropped 8; count of bases not matched to a gene: 3. The CDR3 is 15 residues long. CDR1 and CDR2 (germline): SGHTA, FQGTGA. The CDR3 region has the DNA TGTGCCAGCAGCTTAACTAGCGGGGGGGCTTATGAGCAGTTCTTC. Its translation is CASSLTSGGAYEQFF.

The V gene is TRBV3-1 (or the pseudogene TRBV3-2), the J gene TRBJ1-1; D is possibly TRBD1 (6 bases). Germline assignment: CDR1 LGHDT and CDR2 YNNKEL (reference sequence). This CDR3 is 14 amino acids long. The germline V and J ends were trimmed by 6 bases and 3 bases, with 14 bases remaining between them. CDR3 DNA: TGTGCCAGCAGAGCAAACGGGGGGCACACTGAAGCTTTCTTT. Translation gives CASRANGGHTEAFF.

The chain joins TRBV18 to TRBJ1-3, with a possible D match to TRBD1 (5 bases). The V gene lost 0 bases and the J gene lost 7 bases, with 13 bases spanning the gap. The germline V gene encodes CDR1 KGHSH and CDR2 LQKENI. This CDR3 has 15 amino acids. The CDR3 is CASSPPSQGLNTIYF. In DNA form, the CDR3 reads TGTGCCAGCTCACCACCATCTCAGGGTTTGAACACCATATATTTT.

The chain is built from TRBV5-1 and TRBJ1-4; the match to TRBD1 covers 7 bases. Losses at the gene ends were 4 bases for V and 3 bases for J; bases not matched to a gene: 6. Germline V gene data show CDR1 as SGHRS and CDR2 as YFSETQ. This CDR3 comprises 15 residues. The CDR3 loop reads CASSGGGTANEKLFF. CDR3 DNA sequence: TGCGCCAGCAGCGGGGGCGGGACAGCTAATGAAAAACTGTTTTTT.

The J gene is TRBJ1-5, the V gene TRBV28; no clear D. V was cut by 6 bases and J by 4 bases, with 13 bases left in between. From germline, CDR1 is MDHEN and CDR2 SYDVKM. The CDR3 consists of 14 residues. This chain's CDR3 is CASSPGPINQPQHF. The CDR3 DNA follows: TGTGCCAGCAGCCCAGGCCCAATTAATCAGCCCCAGCATTTT.

The rearrangement uses TRBV28 and TRBJ1-3; weak D call: TRBD1 (6 bases). Germline V gene sequence: CDR1 MDHEN, CDR2 SYDVKM. The CDR3 consists of 15 residues. The V gene lost 2 bases and the J gene lost 4 bases, with 12 bases spanning the gap. CDR3: CASSLTGIRGNTIYF. For the CDR3, the DNA is TGTGCCAGCAGTTTAACAGGGATCAGGGGAAACACCATATATTTT.

The CDR3 sequence: CASTGTSGAPPDTQYF. The CDR3 bases are TGCGCCAGCACCGGGACTAGCGGGGCCCCTCCAGATACGCAGTATTTT. The gene calls are TRBV5-1 and TRBJ2-3; 13 bases are shared with TRBD2. The length of the CDR3 is 16 residues. CDR1 is SGHRS, CDR2 YFSETQ, per germline. The V gene end was trimmed by 6 bases and the J gene end by 4 bases; junction bases not matched to a gene: 8.

The chain has TRBV20-1 and TRBJ2-1; D gene unclear. The CDR3 has 11 residues. Germline-derived CDR1 and CDR2 are DFQATT and SNEGSKA (reference sequence). The germline V and J ends were trimmed by 6 bases and 10 bases, with 13 bases remaining between them. The CDR3 is CSARISAEQFF. The CDR3 DNA is TGCAGTGCCAGAATCTCAGCGGAGCAGTTCTTC.

J is TRBJ2-1 and V is TRBV4-1; perhaps TRBD1 as D (6 bases). Trimming pared 4 bases from V and 0 bases from J, leaving 10 bases between. This CDR3 region has 15 residues. The germline V gene encodes CDR1 MGHRA and CDR2 YSYEKL. The CDR3 protein is CASSPLDSSYNEQFF. The CDR3 bases are TGCGCCAGCAGCCCCCTGGACAGCTCCTACAATGAGCAGTTCTTC.

This clone showed up just a few times. The rearrangement links TRBV28 to TRBJ1-1, with D tentatively TRBD1 (5 bases). V gave up 5 bases and J gave up 4 bases, with 14 bases separating them. Germline V gene sequence: CDR1 MDHEN, CDR2 SYDVKM. The CDR3 runs 14 residues. This CDR3 reads CASSPNGGGTEAFF. In nucleotides, the CDR3 is TGTGCCAGCAGTCCGAATGGGGGAGGCACTGAAGCTTTCTTT.

This clone has just a few counts. J is TRBJ2-2 and V is TRBV30; tentatively, D is TRBD1 (5 bases). The CDR3 totals 12 residues. The V end was cut by 8 bases, the J end by 5 bases, with 12 bases between. Germline lookup yields CDR1 GTSNPN and CDR2 SVGIG (reference sequence). CDR3 in DNA: TGTGCCGGTACAGGTGGGACCGGGGAGCTGTTTTTT. Translation: CAGTGGTGELFF. Full variable domain (rest looked up from reference TRBV30 and TRBJ2-2): SQTIHQWPATLVQPVGSPLSLECTVEGTSNPNLYWYRQAAGRGLQLLFYSVGIGQISSEVPQNLSASRPQDRQFILSSKKLLLSDSGFYLCAGTGGTGELFFGEGSRLTVL.

The V call is TRBV15, the J call TRBJ1-5; 8 nucleotides align to TRBD1. Germline-derived CDR1 and CDR2 are LNHNV and YYDKDF (reference sequence). The CDR3 length is 17 residues. The ends lost 0 bases at V and 2 bases at J; junction bases unmatched: 6. The CDR3 DNA follows: TGTGCCACCAGCAGAGATCCCGGGACAGGAGGCAATCAGCCCCAGCATTTT. Protein sequence: CATSRDPGTGGNQPQHF.

The chain combines TRBV6-2 or TRBV6-3 with TRBJ2-3; a weak D match, TRBD1 (5 bases). The ends were cut back, 2 bases at V and 6 bases at J, with 12 bases in the middle. The CDR3 is made up of 14 amino acids. Germline V CDR1 and CDR2: MNHEY, SVGEGT. The CDR3 DNA follows: TGTGCCAGCAGTTACAGGGGCATGCCGGATACGCAGTATTTT. Protein sequence: CASSYRGMPDTQYF.

This chain links TRBV20-1 with TRBJ1-5; a possible D gene is TRBD1 (5 bases). Between the trimmed V and J ends, which lost 3 bases and 1 base, there was a span of 13 bases. This CDR3 contains 15 residues. From germline, CDR1 is DFQATT and CDR2 SNEGSKA (reference sequence). The DNA of the CDR3 is TGCAGTGCTAGTGGTTTAGGGGCCAGCAATCAGCCCCAGCATTTT. This gives the protein CSASGLGASNQPQHF.

This clone has a single count. V usage is TRBV25-1 and J usage is TRBJ1-1; D might be TRBD1 (5 bases). V lost 7 bases and J 4 bases, leaving 13 bases between the germline ends. The CDR3 has 13 amino acids. Germline V gene lookup returns CDR1 MGHDK and CDR2 SYGVNS. Here the CDR3 DNA reads TGTGCCAGCATCCGTTCGGGGGGCACTGAAGCTTTCTTT. Residues: CASIRSGGTEAFF.

The J gene is TRBJ2-7, the V gene TRBV5-1; TRBD1 might be the D (7 bases). The germline gives CDR1 SGHRS, CDR2 YFSETQ. This CDR3 contains 15 residues. Trimming removed 0 bases at V and 2 bases at J, with 12 bases between. The CDR3 region has the DNA TGCGCCAGCAGCTTGGGCCAGGGGGGCACCTACGAGCAGTACTTC. The encoded protein is CASSLGQGGTYEQYF. The entire variable domain, with the rest obtained from reference TRBV5-1 and TRBJ2-7, is as follows: KAGVTQTPRYLIKTRGQQVTLSCSPISGHRSVSWYQQTPGQGLQFLFEYFSETQRNKGNFPGRFSGRQFSNSRSEMNVSTLELGDSALYLCASSLGQGGTYEQYFGPGTRLTVT.